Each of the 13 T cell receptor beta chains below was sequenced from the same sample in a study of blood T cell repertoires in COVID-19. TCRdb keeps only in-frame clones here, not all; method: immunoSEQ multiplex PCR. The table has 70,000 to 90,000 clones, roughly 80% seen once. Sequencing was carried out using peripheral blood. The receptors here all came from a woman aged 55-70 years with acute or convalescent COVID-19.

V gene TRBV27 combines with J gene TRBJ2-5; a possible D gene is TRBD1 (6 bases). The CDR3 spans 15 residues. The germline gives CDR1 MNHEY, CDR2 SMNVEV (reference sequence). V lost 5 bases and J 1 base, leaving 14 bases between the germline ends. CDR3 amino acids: CASSTDRTGQETQYF. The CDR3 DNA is TGTGCCAGCAGTACTGACAGGACTGGCCAAGAGACCCAGTACTTC.

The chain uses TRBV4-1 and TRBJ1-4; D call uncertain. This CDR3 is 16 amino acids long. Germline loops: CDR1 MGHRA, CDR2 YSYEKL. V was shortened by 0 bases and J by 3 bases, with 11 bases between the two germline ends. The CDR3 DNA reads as TGCGCCAGCAGCCAAGATCAAAGCAGGCCTAATGAAAAACTGTTTTTT. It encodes CASSQDQSRPNEKLFF.

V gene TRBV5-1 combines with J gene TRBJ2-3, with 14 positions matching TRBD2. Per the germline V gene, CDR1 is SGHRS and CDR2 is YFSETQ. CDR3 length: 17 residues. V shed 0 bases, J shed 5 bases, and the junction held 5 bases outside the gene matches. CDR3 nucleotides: TGCGCCAGCAGCTTGGGCGGAGGGACTAGCGGGGGAGATACGCAGTATTTT. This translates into CASSLGGGTSGGDTQYF.

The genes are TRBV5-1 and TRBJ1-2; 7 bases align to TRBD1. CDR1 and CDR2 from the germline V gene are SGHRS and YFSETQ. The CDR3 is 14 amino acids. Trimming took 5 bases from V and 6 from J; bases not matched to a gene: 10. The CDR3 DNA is TGCGCCAGCAGGCGTACTGGGACAGAAGATGGCTACACCTTC. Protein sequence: CASRRTGTEDGYTF.

The CDR3 DNA is TGCAGCGCTGAGCTGAACAGTCGGACAGATACGCAGTATTTT. Translating gives CSAELNSRTDTQYF. This sequence joins TRBV29-1 and TRBJ2-3, with D hard to call. The ends were cut back, 7 bases at V and 3 bases at J, with 17 bases in the middle. This CDR3 comprises 14 residues. CDR1 and CDR2 from the germline V gene are SQVTM and ANQGSEA.

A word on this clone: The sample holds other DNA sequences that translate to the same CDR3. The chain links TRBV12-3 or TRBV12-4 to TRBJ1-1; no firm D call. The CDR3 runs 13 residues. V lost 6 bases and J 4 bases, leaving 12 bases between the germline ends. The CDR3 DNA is TGTGCCAGCAGCCTCGAGGGTGGCACTGAAGCTTTCTTT. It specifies CASSLEGGTEAFF.

CDR3 residues: CASSRGPGEGTGELFF. As DNA, the CDR3 is TGTGCCAGCAGCAGAGGGCCGGGGGAGGGCACCGGGGAGCTGTTTTTT. The chain is built from TRBV5-4 and TRBJ2-2, with 7 bases lining up with TRBD2. Losses at the gene ends were 4 bases for V and 4 bases for J; bases not matched to a gene: 10. CDR3 length: 16 residues. Germline CDR1 and CDR2: SGHNT and YYREEE (reference sequence).

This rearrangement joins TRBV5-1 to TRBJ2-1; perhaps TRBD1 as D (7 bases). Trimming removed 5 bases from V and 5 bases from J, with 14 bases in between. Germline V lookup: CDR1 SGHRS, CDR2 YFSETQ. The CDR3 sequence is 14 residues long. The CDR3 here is CASRRDSPNNEQFF. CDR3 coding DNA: TGCGCCAGCAGGCGGGACAGTCCCAACAATGAGCAGTTCTTC.

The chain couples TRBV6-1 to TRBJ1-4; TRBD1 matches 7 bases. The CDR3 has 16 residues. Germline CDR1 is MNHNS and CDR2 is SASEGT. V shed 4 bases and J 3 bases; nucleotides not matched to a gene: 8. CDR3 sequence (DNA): TGTGCCAGCAGTGCGCCAGGGGGAAGGGCTAATGAAAAACTGTTTTTT. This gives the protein CASSAPGGRANEKLFF.

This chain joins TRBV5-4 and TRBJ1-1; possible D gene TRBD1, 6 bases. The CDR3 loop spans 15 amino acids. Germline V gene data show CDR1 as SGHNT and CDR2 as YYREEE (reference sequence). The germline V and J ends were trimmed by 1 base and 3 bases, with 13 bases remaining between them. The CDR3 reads CASSLKNRADTEAFF. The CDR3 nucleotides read TGTGCCAGCAGCTTGAAGAACAGGGCAGACACTGAAGCTTTCTTT.

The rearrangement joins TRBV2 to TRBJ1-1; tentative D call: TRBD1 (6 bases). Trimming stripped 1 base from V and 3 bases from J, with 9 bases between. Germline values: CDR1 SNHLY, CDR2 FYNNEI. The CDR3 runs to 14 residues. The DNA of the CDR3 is TGTGCCAGCAGTGAAGACAGGGTGTACACTGAAGCTTTCTTT. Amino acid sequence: CASSEDRVYTEAFF.

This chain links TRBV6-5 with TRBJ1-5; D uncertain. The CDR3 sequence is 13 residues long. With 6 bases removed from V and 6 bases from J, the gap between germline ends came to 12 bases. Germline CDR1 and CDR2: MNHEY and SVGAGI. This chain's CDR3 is CASSSVASQPQHF. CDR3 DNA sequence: TGTGCCAGCAGCAGTGTAGCCAGTCAGCCCCAGCATTTT.

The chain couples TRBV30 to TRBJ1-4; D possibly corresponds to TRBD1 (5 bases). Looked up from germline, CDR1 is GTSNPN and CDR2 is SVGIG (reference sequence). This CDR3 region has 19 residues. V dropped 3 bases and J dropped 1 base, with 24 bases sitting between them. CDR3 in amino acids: CAWSDPPPGIGGTNEKLFF. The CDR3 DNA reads TGTGCCTGGAGCGACCCCCCCCCGGGTATCGGGGGAACTAATGAAAAACTGTTTTTT.